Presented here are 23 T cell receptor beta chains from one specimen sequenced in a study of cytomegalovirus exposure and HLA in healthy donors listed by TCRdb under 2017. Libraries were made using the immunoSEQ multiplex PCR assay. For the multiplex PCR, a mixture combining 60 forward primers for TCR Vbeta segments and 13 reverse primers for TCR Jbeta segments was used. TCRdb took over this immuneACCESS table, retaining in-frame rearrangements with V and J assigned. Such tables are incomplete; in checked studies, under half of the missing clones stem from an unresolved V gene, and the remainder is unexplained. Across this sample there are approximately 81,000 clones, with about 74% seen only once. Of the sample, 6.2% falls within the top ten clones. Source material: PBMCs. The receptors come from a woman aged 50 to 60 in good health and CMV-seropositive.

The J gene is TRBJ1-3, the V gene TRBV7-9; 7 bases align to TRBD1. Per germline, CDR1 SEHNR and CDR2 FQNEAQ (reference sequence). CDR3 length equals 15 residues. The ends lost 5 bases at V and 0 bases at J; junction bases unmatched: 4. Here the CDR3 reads CASSRQGSSGNTIYF. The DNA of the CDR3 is TGTGCCAGCAGCCGACAGGGCAGCTCTGGAAACACCATATATTTT.

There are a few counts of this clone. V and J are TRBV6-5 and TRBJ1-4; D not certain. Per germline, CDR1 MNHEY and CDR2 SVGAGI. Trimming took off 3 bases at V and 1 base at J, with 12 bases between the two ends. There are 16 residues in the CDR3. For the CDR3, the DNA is TGTGCCAGCAGTTATGGCAGGCCAGGAACTAATGAAAAACTGTTTTTT. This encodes CASSYGRPGTNEKLFF.

The CDR3 DNA follows: TGTGCCAGCAGTTTGAGACTAGTGAAGACCCAGTACTTC. It yields the protein CASSLRLVKTQYF. The V gene is TRBV28, the J gene TRBJ2-5; D possibly corresponds to TRBD2 (6 bases). There are 13 residues in the CDR3. Germline V gives CDR1 MDHEN, CDR2 SYDVKM. Trimming took off 3 bases at V and 6 bases at J, with 11 bases between the two ends.

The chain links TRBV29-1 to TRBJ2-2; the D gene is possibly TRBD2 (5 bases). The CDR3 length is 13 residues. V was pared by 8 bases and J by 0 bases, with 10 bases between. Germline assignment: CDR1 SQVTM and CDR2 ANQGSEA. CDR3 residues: CSFGGSNTGELFF. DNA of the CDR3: TGCAGCTTCGGCGGGTCGAACACCGGGGAGCTGTTTTTT.

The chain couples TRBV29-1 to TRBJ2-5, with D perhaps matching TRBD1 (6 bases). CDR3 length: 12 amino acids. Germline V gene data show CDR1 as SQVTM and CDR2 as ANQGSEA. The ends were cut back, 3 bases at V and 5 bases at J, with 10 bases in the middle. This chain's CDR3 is CSVDRGSETQYF. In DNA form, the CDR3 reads TGCAGCGTTGACAGGGGTAGTGAGACCCAGTACTTC.

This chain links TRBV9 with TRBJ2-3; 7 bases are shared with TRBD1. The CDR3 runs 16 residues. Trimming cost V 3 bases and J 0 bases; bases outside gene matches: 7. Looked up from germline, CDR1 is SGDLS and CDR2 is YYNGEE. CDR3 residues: CASSAQGSTSTDTQYF. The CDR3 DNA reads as TGTGCCAGCAGCGCACAGGGGTCGACTAGCACAGATACGCAGTATTTT.

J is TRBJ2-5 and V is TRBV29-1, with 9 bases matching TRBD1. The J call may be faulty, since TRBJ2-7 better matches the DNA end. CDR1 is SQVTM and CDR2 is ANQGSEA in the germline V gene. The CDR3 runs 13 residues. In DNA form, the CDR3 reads TGCAGCGTTTGGACAGGGGACGCCTACGAGCAGTACTTC. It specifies CSVWTGDAYEQYF.

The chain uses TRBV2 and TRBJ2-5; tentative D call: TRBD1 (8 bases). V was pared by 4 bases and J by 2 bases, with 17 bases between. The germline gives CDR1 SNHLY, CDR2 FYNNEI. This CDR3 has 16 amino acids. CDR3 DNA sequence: TGTGCCAGCAGTGGCGGACAGGGAGGGTATCAAGAGACCCAGTACTTC. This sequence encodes CASSGGQGGYQETQYF.

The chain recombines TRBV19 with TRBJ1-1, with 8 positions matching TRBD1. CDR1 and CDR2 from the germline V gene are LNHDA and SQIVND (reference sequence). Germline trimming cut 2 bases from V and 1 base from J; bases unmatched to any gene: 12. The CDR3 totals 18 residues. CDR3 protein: CASSISWWQGAENTEAFF. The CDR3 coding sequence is TGTGCCAGTAGTATATCGTGGTGGCAGGGGGCCGAGAACACTGAAGCTTTCTTT.

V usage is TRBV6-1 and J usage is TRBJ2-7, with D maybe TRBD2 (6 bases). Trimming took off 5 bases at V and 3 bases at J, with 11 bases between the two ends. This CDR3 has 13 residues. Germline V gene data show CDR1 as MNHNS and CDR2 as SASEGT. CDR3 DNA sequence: TGTGCCAGCAGTTCGGGACTTTACTACGAGCAGTACTTC. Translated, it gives CASSSGLYYEQYF.

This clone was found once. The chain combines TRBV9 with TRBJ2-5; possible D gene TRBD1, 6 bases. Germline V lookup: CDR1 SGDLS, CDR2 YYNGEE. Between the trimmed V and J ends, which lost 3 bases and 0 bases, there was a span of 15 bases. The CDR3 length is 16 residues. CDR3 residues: CASSGSGALYQETQYF. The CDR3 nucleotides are TGTGCCAGCAGCGGCTCAGGGGCCCTGTACCAAGAGACCCAGTACTTC.

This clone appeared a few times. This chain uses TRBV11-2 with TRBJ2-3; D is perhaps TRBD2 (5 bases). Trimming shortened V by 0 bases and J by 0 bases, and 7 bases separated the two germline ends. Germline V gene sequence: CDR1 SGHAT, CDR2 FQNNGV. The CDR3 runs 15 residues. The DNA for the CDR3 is TGTGCCAGCAGCTTAGAATCGGGGAGCACAGATACGCAGTATTTT. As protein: CASSLESGSTDTQYF.

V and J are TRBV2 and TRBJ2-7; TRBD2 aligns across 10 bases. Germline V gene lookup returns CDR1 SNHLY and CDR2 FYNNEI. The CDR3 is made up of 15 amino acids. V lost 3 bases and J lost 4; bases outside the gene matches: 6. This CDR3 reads CASSEIAGGPYEQYF. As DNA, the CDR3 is TGTGCCAGCAGTGAGATAGCGGGAGGACCTTACGAGCAGTACTTC.

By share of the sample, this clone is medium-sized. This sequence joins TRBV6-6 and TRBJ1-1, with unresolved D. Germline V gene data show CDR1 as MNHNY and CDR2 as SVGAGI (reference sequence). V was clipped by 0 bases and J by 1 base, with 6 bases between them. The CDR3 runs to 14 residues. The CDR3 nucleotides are TGTGCCAGCAGTTACTCGCCGGGGAACACTGAAGCTTTCTTT. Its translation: CASSYSPGNTEAFF.

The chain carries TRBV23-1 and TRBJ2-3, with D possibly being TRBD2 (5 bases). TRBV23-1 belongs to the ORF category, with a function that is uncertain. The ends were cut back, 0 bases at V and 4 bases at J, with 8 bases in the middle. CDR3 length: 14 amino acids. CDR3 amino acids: CASSQSRGPDTQYF. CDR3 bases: TGCGCCAGCAGTCAATCTCGCGGGCCAGATACGCAGTATTTT.

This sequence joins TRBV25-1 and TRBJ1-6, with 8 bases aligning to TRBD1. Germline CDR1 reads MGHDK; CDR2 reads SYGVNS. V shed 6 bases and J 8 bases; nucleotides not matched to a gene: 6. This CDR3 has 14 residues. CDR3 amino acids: CASSPGTGYSPLHF. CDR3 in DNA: TGTGCCAGCAGCCCAGGGACAGGTTATTCACCCCTCCACTTT.

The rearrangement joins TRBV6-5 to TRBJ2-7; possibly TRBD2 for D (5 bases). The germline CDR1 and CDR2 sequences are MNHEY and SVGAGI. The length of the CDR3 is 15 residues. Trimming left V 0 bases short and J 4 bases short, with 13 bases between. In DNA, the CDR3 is TGTGCCAGCAGTTACTCGGTCCGGGGAACGTACGAGCAGTACTTC. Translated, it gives CASSYSVRGTYEQYF.

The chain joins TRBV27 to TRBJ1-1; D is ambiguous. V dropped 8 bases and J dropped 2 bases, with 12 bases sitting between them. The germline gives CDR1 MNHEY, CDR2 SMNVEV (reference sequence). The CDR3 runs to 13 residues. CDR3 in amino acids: CASGRTGNTEAFF. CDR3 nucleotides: TGTGCCAGCGGACGGACGGGAAACACTGAAGCTTTCTTT.

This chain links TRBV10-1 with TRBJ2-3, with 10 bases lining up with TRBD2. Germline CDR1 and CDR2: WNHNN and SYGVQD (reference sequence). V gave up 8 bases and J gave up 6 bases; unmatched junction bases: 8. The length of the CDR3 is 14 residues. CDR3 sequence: CASEAGGPWDTQYF. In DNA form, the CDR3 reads TGCGCCAGCGAAGCGGGAGGGCCATGGGATACGCAGTATTTT.

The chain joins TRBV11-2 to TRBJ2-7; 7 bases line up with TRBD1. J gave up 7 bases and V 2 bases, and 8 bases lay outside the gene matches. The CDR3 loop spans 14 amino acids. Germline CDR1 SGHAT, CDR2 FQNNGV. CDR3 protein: CASSLNDRVGEQYF. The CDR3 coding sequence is TGTGCCAGCAGCTTAAACGACAGGGTGGGGGAGCAGTACTTC.

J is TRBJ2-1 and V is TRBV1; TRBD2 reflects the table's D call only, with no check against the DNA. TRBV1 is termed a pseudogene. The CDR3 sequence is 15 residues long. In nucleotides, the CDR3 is TGCACCAGCAGCTTAGCGGAAAGCTCCTACAATGAGCAGTTCTTC. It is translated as CTSSLAESSYNEQFF.

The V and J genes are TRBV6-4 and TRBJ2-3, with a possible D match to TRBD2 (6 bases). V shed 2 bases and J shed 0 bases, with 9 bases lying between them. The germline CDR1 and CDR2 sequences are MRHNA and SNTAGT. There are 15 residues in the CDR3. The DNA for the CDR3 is TGTGCCAGCAGTGACGGCGGGACTAGCACAGATACGCAGTATTTT. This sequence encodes CASSDGGTSTDTQYF.

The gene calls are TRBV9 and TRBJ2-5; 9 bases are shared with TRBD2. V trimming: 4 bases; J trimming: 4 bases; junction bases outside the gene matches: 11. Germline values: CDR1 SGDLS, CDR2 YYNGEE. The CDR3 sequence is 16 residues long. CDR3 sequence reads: CASSPKRGRGIETQYF. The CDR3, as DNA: TGTGCCAGCAGCCCCAAGCGCGGGAGGGGTATAGAGACCCAGTACTTC.